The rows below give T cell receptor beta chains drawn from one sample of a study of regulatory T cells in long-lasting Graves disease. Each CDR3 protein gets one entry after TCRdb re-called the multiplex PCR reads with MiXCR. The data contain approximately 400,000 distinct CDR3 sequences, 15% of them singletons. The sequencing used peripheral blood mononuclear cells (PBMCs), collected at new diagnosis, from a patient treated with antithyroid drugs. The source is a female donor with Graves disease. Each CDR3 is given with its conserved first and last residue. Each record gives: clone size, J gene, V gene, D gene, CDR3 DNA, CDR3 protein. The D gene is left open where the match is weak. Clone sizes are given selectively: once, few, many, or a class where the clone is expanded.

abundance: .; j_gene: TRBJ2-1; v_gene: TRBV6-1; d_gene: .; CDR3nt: TGTGCCAGCGGAGCAGTTCGAGAGCAGTTCTTC; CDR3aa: CASGAVREQFF
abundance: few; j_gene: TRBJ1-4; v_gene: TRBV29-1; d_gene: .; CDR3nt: TGCAGCGCCTTGATTGCAACTAATGAAAAACTGTTTTTT; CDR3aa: CSALIATNEKLFF
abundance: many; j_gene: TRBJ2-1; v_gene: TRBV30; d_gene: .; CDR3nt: TGTGCCTGGAGTGTCATTCGGGGCGTTGGGCAGTTCTTC; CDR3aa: CAWSVIRGVGQFF
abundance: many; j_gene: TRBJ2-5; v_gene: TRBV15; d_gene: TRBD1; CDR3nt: TGTGCCACCAGCGGGGACAGCGGAGAGACCCAGTACTTC; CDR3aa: CATSGDSGETQYF
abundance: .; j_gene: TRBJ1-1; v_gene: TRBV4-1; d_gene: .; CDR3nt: TGCGCCAGCGGACAGATGAACACTGAAGCTTTCTTT; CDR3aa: CASGQMNTEAFF
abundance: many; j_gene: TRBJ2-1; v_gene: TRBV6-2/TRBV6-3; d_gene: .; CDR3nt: TGTGCCAGCAAAGACTCCTACAATGAGCAGTTCTTC; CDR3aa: CASKDSYNEQFF
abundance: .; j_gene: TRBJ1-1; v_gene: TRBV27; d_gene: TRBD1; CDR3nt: TGTGCCAGCAGTTTATCGCCCCCGGACAGGAGGGGCAATGAAGCTTTCTTT; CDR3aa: CASSLSPPDRRGNEAFF
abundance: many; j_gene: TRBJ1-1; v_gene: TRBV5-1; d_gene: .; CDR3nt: TGCGCCAGCAGCCCTGGGGGCGGGGGGCGAGGGACTGAAGCTTTCTTT; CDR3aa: CASSPGGGGRGTEAFF
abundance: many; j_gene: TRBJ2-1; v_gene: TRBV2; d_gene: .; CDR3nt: TGTGCCAGCAGAGCCGACCAGCAGGATGAGCAGTTCTTC; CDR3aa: CASRADQQDEQFF
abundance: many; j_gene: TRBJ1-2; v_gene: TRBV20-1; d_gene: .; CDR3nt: TGCAGTGCTATCGGGACATCGGTACAAGAGGGCTACACCTTC; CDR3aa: CSAIGTSVQEGYTF
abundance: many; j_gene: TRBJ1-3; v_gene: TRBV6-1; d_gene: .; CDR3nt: TGTGCCAGCAACGCGGGCGGAAACACCATATATTTT; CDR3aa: CASNAGGNTIYF
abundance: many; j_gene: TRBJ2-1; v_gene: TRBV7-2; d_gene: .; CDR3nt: TGTGCCAGCAGCCGGACATCTAGCTCCTACAATGAGCAGTTCTTC; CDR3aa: CASSRTSSSYNEQFF
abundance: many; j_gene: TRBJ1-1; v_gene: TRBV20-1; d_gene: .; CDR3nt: TGCAGTGCTAGATTTAGGATAGAAGCTTTCTTT; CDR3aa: CSARFRIEAFF
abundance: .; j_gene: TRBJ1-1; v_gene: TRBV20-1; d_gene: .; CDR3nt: TGCAGTGCTAGTCAAGGGGCGGGCATGGAACACCCTGAAGCTTTCTTT; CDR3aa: CSASQGAGMEHPEAFF
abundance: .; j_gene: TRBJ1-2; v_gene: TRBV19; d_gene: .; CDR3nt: TGTGCCAGTAGTACTATGACAGGCAACTATGGCTACACCTTC; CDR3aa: CASSTMTGNYGYTF
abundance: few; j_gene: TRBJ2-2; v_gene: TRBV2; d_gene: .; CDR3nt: TGTGCCAGCGCAAAGGAAGGCGGGGCGCCGGGGACCGGGGAGCTGTTTTTT; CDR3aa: CASAKEGGAPGTGELFF
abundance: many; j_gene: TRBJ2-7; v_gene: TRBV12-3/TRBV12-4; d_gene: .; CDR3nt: TGTGCCAGCAGTCCCCAGAGACAGAGGACCTACGAGCAGTACTTC; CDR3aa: CASSPQRQRTYEQYF